Given below is one TCR beta chain in context. Its antigen is currently unknown. Receiving focal radiation plus CTLA-4 blockade with ipilimumab were patients who had chemo-refractory metastatic non-small-cell lung cancer. The data are from a study of radiotherapy plus CTLA-4 blockade in lung cancer. Overall study context: Patients showed objective responses in 15% to 20% of cases, and disease control was achieved by 31%. Study-wide findings and caveats: Early blood T cell clone changes and increased post-radiation serum interferon-beta were reportedly the strongest response predictors. Radiotherapy with ipilimumab was followed by blood expansion of tumor-derived clones.

Looked up from germline, CDR1 is SEHNR and CDR2 is FQNEAQ (reference sequence). The CDR3 extends over 15 amino acids. The ends lost 5 bases at V and 3 bases at J; junction bases unmatched: 8. Assay: immunoSEQ multiplex PCR; the TCRdb copy retains only in-frame clones and omits some. The sample lists roughly 57,000 clones; just under 85% were seen once. The TCR originated in a human donor with non-small cell lung cancer whose response to radiotherapy plus ipilimumab could not be evaluated. This chain uses TRBV7-9 with TRBJ2-7; 9 nucleotides agree with TRBD1. The sequencing here drew on peripheral blood, taken from a patient treated with radiotherapy plus ipilimumab. DNA for the CDR3: TGTGCCAGCAGCCACGCGGGACAGGGTTTCTACGAGCAGTACTTC. Its translation: CASSHAGQGFYEQYF.